The following is a T cell receptor beta chain sequence with its context. Its specificity is not known. The sample belongs to a study of cytomegalovirus exposure and HLA in healthy donors. Findings of the study overall: CMV antigen specificity of three CMV-associated chains was confirmed in vitro. Some public TCRs appeared in many individuals, while most sequences were rare. Some TCR beta chains (around 180 of them) were listed as cytomegalovirus-associated. That first-cohort TCR clusters tended to co-occur in the approximately 110 validation repertoires was found in a later analysis.

Method: immunoSEQ multiplex PCR; TCRdb's copy keeps in-frame clones and lacks some. In the table there are hundreds of thousands of clones, over 75% of which are singletons. Per germline, CDR1 MNHEY and CDR2 SVGAGI. Between the trimmed V and J ends, which lost 6 bases and 4 bases, there was a span of 15 bases. This CDR3 contains 15 residues. Sequenced input: PBMCs. The chain uses TRBV6-5 and TRBJ1-4, with D maybe TRBD1 (5 bases). The source is a man between 18 and 29 years old in good health and CMV-seropositive. The chain's CDR3 is CASRNTGGRNEKLFF. For the CDR3, the DNA is TGTGCCAGCAGGAATACAGGCGGACGTAATGAAAAACTGTTTTTT.